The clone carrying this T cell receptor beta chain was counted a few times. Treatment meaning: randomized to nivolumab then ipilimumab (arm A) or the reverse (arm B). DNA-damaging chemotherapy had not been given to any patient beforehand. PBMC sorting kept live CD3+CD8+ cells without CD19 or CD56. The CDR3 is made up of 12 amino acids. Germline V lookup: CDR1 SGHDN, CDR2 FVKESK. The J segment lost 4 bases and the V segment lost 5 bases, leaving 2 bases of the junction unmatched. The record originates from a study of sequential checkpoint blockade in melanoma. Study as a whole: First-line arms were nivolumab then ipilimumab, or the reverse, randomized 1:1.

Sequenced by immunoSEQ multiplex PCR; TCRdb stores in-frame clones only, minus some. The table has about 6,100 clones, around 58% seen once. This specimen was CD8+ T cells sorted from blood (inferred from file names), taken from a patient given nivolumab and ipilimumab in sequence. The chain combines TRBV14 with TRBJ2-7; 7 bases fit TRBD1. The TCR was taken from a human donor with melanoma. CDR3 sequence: CASSSTGYEQYF. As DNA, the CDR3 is TGTGCCAGCAGCTCGACAGGGTACGAGCAGTACTTC.